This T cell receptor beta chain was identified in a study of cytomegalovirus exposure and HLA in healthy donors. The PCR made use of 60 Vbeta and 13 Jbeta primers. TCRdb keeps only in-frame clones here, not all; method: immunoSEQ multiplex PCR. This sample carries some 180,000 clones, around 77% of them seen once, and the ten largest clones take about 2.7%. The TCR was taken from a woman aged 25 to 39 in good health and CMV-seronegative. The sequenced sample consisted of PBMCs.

CDR3: CAISGLVDRAQETQYF. Written as DNA, the CDR3 is TGTGCCATCAGTGGGTTAGTGGACAGGGCCCAAGAGACCCAGTACTTC. The chain couples TRBV10-3 to TRBJ2-5; 8 bases are a match to TRBD1. Germline CDR1 ENHRY, CDR2 SYGVKD. The CDR3 is 16 residues long. The V segment lost 4 bases and the J segment 1 base; nucleotides outside the gene matches: 8.